A selection of T cell receptor beta chains follows, all from one sample in a study of T cell responses to AZD1222 COVID-19 vaccine. TCRdb's table, derived via immunoSEQ multiplex PCR, lists solely in-frame clones and lacks some. The sample gives some 150,000 clones, more than 85% of which show up once; less than 0.95% is in the top ten. The material was peripheral blood, obtained on day 0 of MenACWY control vaccination. Receptor source: an adult in good health. Each CDR3 is given with its conserved first and last residue. D genes are given only for firm matches. Size tells how often a clone was seen (once, few, many) or the class of an expanded clone, and some rows leave it out.

d_call	clone_size	cdr3_length	j_call	v_call	cdr3_nt	cdr3_aa
-	-	13	TRBJ2-3	TRBV19	TGTGCCAGTAGTCACAGGGACCGCGCTACGCAGTATTTT	CASSHRDRATQYF
-	-	14	TRBJ1-5	TRBV15	TGTGCCACCAGCAGTCCCCAGGGCCATCAGCCCCAGCATTTT	CATSSPQGHQPQHF
-	-	15	TRBJ1-3	TRBV6-5	TGTGCCAGCAGTTACTCTGGGGGGTCTGGAAACACCATATATTTT	CASSYSGGSGNTIYF
TRBD1	-	18	TRBJ2-6	TRBV9	TGTGCCAGCAGCGGGTGGGGACAGGGGTCCGCTGGGGCCAACGTCCTGACTTTC	CASSGWGQGSAGANVLTF
-	-	12	TRBJ1-2	TRBV30	TGTGCCTGGAGTCGGACAAGGGGGGGCTACACCTTC	CAWSRTRGGYTF
-	-	14	TRBJ2-5	TRBV7-8	TGTGCCAGCAGCCCACCTTTCCCTGGGGAGACCCAGTACTTC	CASSPPFPGETQYF
TRBD2	once	19	TRBJ2-3	TRBV28	TGTGCCAGCGGAAAGGACACCCCGGGCGGGAGACGAAACACAGATACGCAGTATTTT	CASGKDTPGGRRNTDTQYF
-	few	16	TRBJ2-1	TRBV7-2	TGTGCCAGCAGCGCCTCTAAAGGTCCCACGCACAATGAGCAGTTCTTC	CASSASKGPTHNEQFF
-	-	14	TRBJ1-2	TRBV28	TGTGCCAGCAGTTTAGGGGGCGCGCAGTATGGCTACACCTTC	CASSLGGAQYGYTF
-	-	19	TRBJ2-6	TRBV4-2	TGTGCCAGCACCTCAAGTCGGGGGGCTCTCACGTCTGGGGCCAACGTCCTGACTTTC	CASTSSRGALTSGANVLTF
-	-	14	TRBJ1-2	TRBV6-1	TGTGCCAGCAGTGAAGGGGGCGCCAACTATGGCTACACCTTC	CASSEGGANYGYTF
-	-	13	TRBJ1-5	TRBV6-5	TGTGCCACCGGTACCATGGGCAATCAGCCCCAGCATTTT	CATGTMGNQPQHF
TRBD2	once	15	TRBJ2-7	TRBV5-1	TGCGCCAGCAGCTTCCGACTAGCGGGGGCCTACGAGCAGTACTTC	CASSFRLAGAYEQYF
-	-	17	TRBJ1-2	TRBV21-1	TGTGCCAGCAGCAATCTAGCGAAGACACACCTTAACTATGGCTACACCTTC	CASSNLAKTHLNYGYTF
TRBD2	-	18	TRBJ2-7	TRBV3-1/TRBV3-2	TGTGCCAGCAGCCAGGGGGTAAGGACTAGCGGGATTCGCAGCGAGCAGTACTTC	CASSQGVRTSGIRSEQYF
-	-	13	TRBJ1-2	TRBV7-9	TGTGCCAGCAGCCCGATGGGAGGCCCTGGCTACACCTTC	CASSPMGGPGYTF
-	-	13	TRBJ1-1	TRBV2	TGTGCCAGCAACAAAGAGGTAGGGACTGAAGCTTTCTTT	CASNKEVGTEAFF
-	-	14	TRBJ2-2	TRBV15	TGTGCCACCAGCAGAGGCAGGCTCACCGGGGAGCTGTTTTTT	CATSRGRLTGELFF
-	-	10	TRBJ1-1	TRBV7-6	TGTGCCAGCAGCGGACTGGAAGCTTTCTTT	CASSGLEAFF
-	-	12	TRBJ2-1	TRBV2	TGTGCCAGCACTGAACTAAGAGATGAGCAGTTCTTC	CASTELRDEQFF
TRBD2	-	16	TRBJ2-1	TRBV2	TGTGCCAGCAGCGTTCCCGGGACTAGCGGGAGAAATGAGCAGTTCTTC	CASSVPGTSGRNEQFF
-	-	13	TRBJ2-3	TRBV6-1	TGTGCCAGCAGTGAAATTGGGCCAGATACGCAGTATTTT	CASSEIGPDTQYF
-	-	13	TRBJ1-3	TRBV10-2	TGCGCCAGCATAGGAGACTCTGGAAACACCATATATTTT	CASIGDSGNTIYF
-	-	13	TRBJ1-2	TRBV28	TGTGCCAGCAGTTATTTGGCAAACTATGGCTACACCTTC	CASSYLANYGYTF
-	-	18	TRBJ2-6	TRBV15	TGTGCCACCAGCAGAGGGGTCTACCAATACTCTGGGGCCAACGTCCTGACTTTC	CATSRGVYQYSGANVLTF
-	-	12	TRBJ1-2	TRBV28	TGTGCCAGCAGTACTGCCTTCTATGGCTACACCTTC	CASSTAFYGYTF
-	-	14	TRBJ1-6	TRBV4-1	TGCGCCAGCAGCGCGGACAGCTCCAATTCACCCCTCCACTTT	CASSADSSNSPLHF
TRBD1	-	17	TRBJ2-2	TRBV28	TGTGCCAGCAGTTCATCACACGGGACAGAGAACACCGGGGAGCTGTTTTTT	CASSSSHGTENTGELFF
TRBD2	-	14	TRBJ2-3	TRBV20-1	TGCAGTGCTAGTACTAGCGGGAGGGCAGATACGCAGTATTTT	CSASTSGRADTQYF
-	-	13	TRBJ1-1	TRBV27	TGTGCCAGCAGTGAGAGATCGTGGCTTGAAGCTTTCTTT	CASSERSWLEAFF
-	-	13	TRBJ1-5	TRBV12-3/TRBV12-4	TGTGCCAGCAGGATGGGGGGGGATCAGCCCCAGCATTTT	CASRMGGDQPQHF
-	-	14	TRBJ1-5	TRBV5-3	TGTGCCAGAAGCAGAGAGAGAAGCAATCAGCCCCAGCATTTT	CARSRERSNQPQHF
TRBD1	-	17	TRBJ1-2	TRBV19	TGTGCCAGTAGTCCGCTAACGACAGGGATTTCTAACTATGGCTACACCTTC	CASSPLTTGISNYGYTF
TRBD2	-	14	TRBJ2-7	TRBV9	TGTGCCAGCAGCGTTTCCGGGACTAGAACCGAGCAGTACTTC	CASSVSGTRTEQYF
-	-	14	TRBJ2-3	TRBV11-3	TGTGCCAGCAGCGGGGGACTTTCCACAGATACGCAGTATTTT	CASSGGLSTDTQYF
-	-	13	TRBJ1-5	TRBV12-3/TRBV12-4	TGTGCCAGCAGTTTTGTAGCAGGACAGCCCCAGCATTTT	CASSFVAGQPQHF
-	-	16	TRBJ2-1	TRBV28	TGTGCCAGCAAGCTCCGGGGCGGGATCCCCTACAATGAGCAGTTCTTC	CASKLRGGIPYNEQFF
-	-	16	TRBJ1-6	TRBV5-1	TGCGCCAGCAGCCCCGGACAGAGCTCCTATAATTCACCCCTCCACTTT	CASSPGQSSYNSPLHF
-	-	13	TRBJ2-7	TRBV6-5	TGTGCCAGCAGTCGCCTGAAATCCTACGAGCAGTACTTC	CASSRLKSYEQYF
-	-	16	TRBJ1-6	TRBV28	TGTGCCAGCAGATCGGGTAGGAGCTCCTATAATTCACCCCTCCACTTT	CASRSGRSSYNSPLHF
-	-	17	TRBJ1-2	TRBV7-2	TGTGCCAGCAGCTCCCCTCTACCAAGGCAGGTGAACTATGGCTACACCTTC	CASSSPLPRQVNYGYTF
-	-	12	TRBJ1-1	TRBV2	TGTGCCAGCAGGGCAGGGGTAACTGAAGCTTTCTTT	CASRAGVTEAFF
TRBD1	-	15	TRBJ1-1	TRBV7-2	TGTGCCAGCAGCTTATTGGACAGGGGGGGGACTGAAGCTTTCTTT	CASSLLDRGGTEAFF
TRBD1	few	13	TRBJ1-1	TRBV30	TGTGCCTGGAGGATGACAGGGGTCGGTGAAGCTTTCTTT	CAWRMTGVGEAFF
-	-	16	TRBJ1-5	TRBV23-1	TGCGCCAGCAGGGAAGGTAAGGTTTATAGCAATCAGCCCCAGCATTTT	CASREGKVYSNQPQHF
-	once	15	TRBJ1-5	TRBV4-2	TGTGCCAGCAGCCAAGATTGGGGGTACAATCAGCCCCAGCATTTT	CASSQDWGYNQPQHF
-	-	12	TRBJ1-1	TRBV2	TGTGCCAGCATTGGGACTGGTCCTGAAGCTTTCTTT	CASIGTGPEAFF
TRBD1	-	15	TRBJ2-5	TRBV25-1	TGTGCCAGCAGTGAACTTAACAGGGGCCAAGAGACCCAGTACTTC	CASSELNRGQETQYF
-	-	15	TRBJ1-3	TRBV3-1/TRBV3-2	TGTGCCAGCAGCCAAGGAACCCGCTCTGGAAACACCATATATTTT	CASSQGTRSGNTIYF
-	-	14	TRBJ1-5	TRBV19	TGTGCCAGTAGTATTTTCCAGCTCAATCAGCCCCAGCATTTT	CASSIFQLNQPQHF
-	-	11	TRBJ2-5	TRBV4-2	TGTGCCAGCAGCCGGGAGGAGACCCAGTACTTC	CASSREETQYF
-	-	16	TRBJ1-1	TRBV18	TGTGCCAGCTCACCACTATCCGGAGACTTGGGCACTGAAGCTTTCTTT	CASSPLSGDLGTEAFF
-	-	16	TRBJ2-6	TRBV19	TGTGCCAGTAGTATAGGGACAAGCTCTGGGGCCAACGTCCTGACTTTC	CASSIGTSSGANVLTF
-	-	13	TRBJ1-2	TRBV27	TGTGCCAGCAGCCAGAACGGTCGCTATGGCTACACCTTC	CASSQNGRYGYTF